What follows is one T cell receptor (beta chain) and its context. This record comes from a study of T cell changes during pregnancy in multiple sclerosis. The repertoire was sequenced with immunoSEQ multiplex PCR; TCRdb's copy has only in-frame clones and lacks some. The sample consists of roughly 90,000 clones, about 94% of them appearing once. The CDR3 covers 16 residues. Germline V lookup: CDR1 LGHNA, CDR2 YNFKEQ. V gave up 0 bases and J gave up 8 bases; unmatched junction bases: 7. J is TRBJ2-1 and V is TRBV4-2; 10 bases fit TRBD1. The source is a female donor with multiple sclerosis, enrolled in a pregnancy study. Material: peripheral blood, obtained in the third trimester of pregnancy. The CDR3: CASSQDKGQGTDEQFF. The CDR3 bases are TGTGCCAGCAGCCAAGATAAGGGACAGGGGACGGATGAGCAGTTCTTC.